These 8 T cell receptor beta chains share one sample of origin, sequenced in a study of cytotoxic CD8 clonotypes in ibrutinib-treated CLL. Sequencing used immunoSEQ multiplex PCR; TCRdb keeps in-frame clones, though not all of them. The sample contains fewer than 150,000 clones, around four fifths of which appear only once. Source: PBMCs, taken after 24 months of ibrutinib treatment. These receptors were obtained from a human donor with chronic lymphocytic leukemia.

This chain connects TRBV5-4 to TRBJ1-2; 8 bases align to TRBD1. CDR3 size: 16 residues. The V segment lost 3 bases and the J segment 2 bases; nucleotides outside the gene matches: 9. Germline V lookup: CDR1 SGHNT, CDR2 YYREEE (reference sequence). CDR3 sequence reads: CASSSVQGVENYGYTF. In DNA form, the CDR3 reads TGTGCCAGCAGCTCTGTACAGGGGGTTGAAAACTATGGCTACACCTTC.

The chain couples TRBV25-1 to TRBJ2-3, with D perhaps TRBD1 or TRBD2 (6 bases each). Germline-derived CDR1 and CDR2 are MGHDK and SYGVNS. The CDR3 is 16 amino acids. Trimming shortened V by 6 bases and J by 2 bases, and 18 bases separated the two germline ends. CDR3 protein: CASRRGVEKYTDTQYF. The CDR3 DNA reads as TGTGCCAGCAGGAGGGGGGTGGAAAAATACACAGATACGCAGTATTTT.

The gene calls are TRBV9 and TRBJ2-7, with TRBD2 matching over 7 bases. CDR1 is SGDLS and CDR2 is YYNGEE in the germline V gene. Trimming took 1 base from V and 7 from J; bases not matched to a gene: 8. The CDR3 runs 14 residues. The CDR3 loop is CASSVLADGGEQYF. The CDR3, as DNA: TGTGCCAGCAGCGTATTGGCGGACGGGGGGGAGCAGTACTTC.

This clone was detected only once. The CDR3 DNA is TGTGCCAGCAGACCCCCCTCAGGGGGTGAAAAACTGTTTTTT. Its translation is CASRPPSGGEKLFF. The J gene is TRBJ1-4, the V gene TRBV6-6, with 7 bases that match TRBD1. V lost 6 bases and J lost 7; bases outside the gene matches: 8. Germline-derived CDR1 and CDR2 are MNHNY and SVGAGI (reference sequence). CDR3 length equals 14 residues.

The genes are TRBV5-6 and TRBJ1-6, with D unresolved. CDR1 and CDR2 (germline): SGHDT, YYEEEE. V was cut by 4 bases and J by 0 bases, with 14 bases left in between. The CDR3 spans 17 residues. CDR3: CASSHVLLDSYNSPLHF. CDR3 DNA sequence: TGTGCCAGCAGCCACGTTCTCTTGGACTCCTATAATTCACCCCTCCACTTT.

The rearrangement links TRBV2 to TRBJ2-7; D is perhaps TRBD1 or TRBD2 (5 bases each). In germline, CDR1 is SNHLY, CDR2 FYNNEI. The CDR3 totals 14 residues. Between the trimmed V and J ends, which lost 4 bases and 5 bases, there was a span of 15 bases. CDR3 sequence reads: CASSVGVSTDEQYF. The CDR3 coding sequence is TGTGCCAGCAGTGTGGGGGTTTCTACTGACGAGCAGTACTTC.

The V and J genes are TRBV14 and TRBJ2-5, with D tentatively TRBD2 (6 bases). V dropped 5 bases and J dropped 5 bases, with 6 bases sitting between them. CDR3 length: 11 amino acids. The germline CDR1 and CDR2 sequences are SGHDN and FVKESK. As DNA, the CDR3 is TGTGCCAGCAGCGCGGGGGAGACCCAGTACTTC. Amino acid sequence: CASSAGETQYF.

The rearrangement uses TRBV28 and TRBJ1-4, with TRBD1 identical over 7 bases. Germline V gene lookup returns CDR1 MDHEN and CDR2 SYDVKM. With V trimmed by 5 bases and J by 8 bases, 8 bases remained unmatched. There are 14 residues in the CDR3. The CDR3 DNA is TGTGCCAGCAGTGGAGACAGGGTAAACGAAAAACTGTTTTTT. Its protein product is CASSGDRVNEKLFF.